This T cell receptor (beta chain) was sequenced during a study of identical twins. Study results and caveats: Models underestimated how often monozygotic twins shared out-of-frame TCR alpha. Those out-of-frame alpha sequences shared by twins showed an excess of low generation probability. Within beta out-of-frame sequences, the excess sharing observed between twins was weaker. Because invariant MAIT and iNKT cells could be present, zero-insertion analyses could be partly confounded.

One entry per CDR3 protein results from TCRdb running MiXCR on the 5' RACE reads. The sample consists of about 1.7 million distinct CDR3 sequences, about 30% of them appearing once. With regard to this clonotype: Its antigen is still unknown.

Trimming took off 4 bases at V and 3 bases at J, with 10 bases between the two ends. The CDR3 runs 12 residues. The germline V gene encodes CDR1 SQVTM and CDR2 ANQGSEA. This sequence joins TRBV29-1 and TRBJ2-7; D gene uncertain. This TCR came from a newborn girl in good health. The sample comprised cord blood. The CDR3 here is CSVVTADYEQYF. CDR3 nucleotides: TGCAGCGTTGTTACAGCAGACTACGAGCAGTACTTC.